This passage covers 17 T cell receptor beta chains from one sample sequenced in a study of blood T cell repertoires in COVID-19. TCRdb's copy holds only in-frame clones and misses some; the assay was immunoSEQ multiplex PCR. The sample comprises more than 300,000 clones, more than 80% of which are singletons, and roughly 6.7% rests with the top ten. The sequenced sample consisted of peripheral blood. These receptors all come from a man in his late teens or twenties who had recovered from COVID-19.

Here the CDR3 DNA reads TGTGCCAGCAGCCTAGCGGGGGTTGGCACAGATACGCAGTATTTT. Translating gives CASSLAGVGTDTQYF. This chain links TRBV2 with TRBJ2-3; 10 positions agree with TRBD2. The CDR3 length is 15 residues. Germline CDR1 reads SNHLY; CDR2 reads FYNNEI. V was pared by 6 bases and J by 1 base, with 4 bases of the junction left unmatched.

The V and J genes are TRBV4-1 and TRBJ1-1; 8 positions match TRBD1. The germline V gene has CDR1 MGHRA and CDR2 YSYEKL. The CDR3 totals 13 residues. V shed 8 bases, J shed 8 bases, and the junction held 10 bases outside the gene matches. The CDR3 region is CASAPTGQGEAFF. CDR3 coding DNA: TGCGCCAGCGCTCCTACCGGACAGGGAGAAGCTTTCTTT.

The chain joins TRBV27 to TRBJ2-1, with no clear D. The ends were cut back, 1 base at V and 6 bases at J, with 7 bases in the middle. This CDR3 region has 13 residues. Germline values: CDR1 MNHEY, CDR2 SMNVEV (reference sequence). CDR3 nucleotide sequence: TGTGCCAGCAGTTTATACTACCCCAATGAGCAGTTCTTC. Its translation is CASSLYYPNEQFF.

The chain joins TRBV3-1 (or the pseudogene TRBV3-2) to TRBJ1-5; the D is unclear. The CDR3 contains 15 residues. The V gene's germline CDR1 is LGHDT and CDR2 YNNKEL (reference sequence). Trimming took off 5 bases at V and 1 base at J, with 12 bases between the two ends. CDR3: CASSNSTRSNQPQHF. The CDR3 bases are TGTGCCAGCAGCAACAGTACTCGAAGCAATCAGCCCCAGCATTTT.

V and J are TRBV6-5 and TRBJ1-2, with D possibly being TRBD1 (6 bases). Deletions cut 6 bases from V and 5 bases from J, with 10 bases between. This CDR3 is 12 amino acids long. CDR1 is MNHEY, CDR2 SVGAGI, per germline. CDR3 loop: CASSQDRYGYTF. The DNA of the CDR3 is TGTGCCAGCAGCCAAGACAGGTATGGCTACACCTTC.

CDR3 in amino acids: CASSPLDNYEQYF. CDR3 DNA sequence: TGTGCCAGCTCACCTTTGGACAACTACGAGCAGTACTTC. The chain couples TRBV18 to TRBJ2-7; D perhaps matches TRBD1 (5 bases). The germline V and J ends were trimmed by 3 bases and 3 bases, with 9 bases remaining between them. In germline, CDR1 is KGHSH, CDR2 LQKENI. The CDR3 totals 13 residues. Complete variable domain (other parts from reference TRBV18 and TRBJ2-7): NAGVMQNPRHLVRRRGQEARLRCSPMKGHSHVYWYRQLPEEGLKFMVYLQKENIIDESGMPKERFSAEFPKEGPSILRIQQVVRGDSAAYFCASSPLDNYEQYFGPGTRLTVT.

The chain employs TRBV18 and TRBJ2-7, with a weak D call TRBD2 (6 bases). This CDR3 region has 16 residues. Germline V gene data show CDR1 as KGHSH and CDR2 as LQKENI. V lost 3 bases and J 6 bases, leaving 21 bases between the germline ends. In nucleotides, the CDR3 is TGTGCCAGCTCACCTTACTCTCGGGGCGCGGGGAGCGAGCAGTACTTC. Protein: CASSPYSRGAGSEQYF.

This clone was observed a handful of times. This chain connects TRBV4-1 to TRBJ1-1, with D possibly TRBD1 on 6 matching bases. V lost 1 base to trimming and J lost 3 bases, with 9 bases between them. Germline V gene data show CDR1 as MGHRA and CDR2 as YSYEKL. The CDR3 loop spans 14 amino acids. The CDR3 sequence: CASSQGQDYTEAFF. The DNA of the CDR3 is TGCGCCAGCAGCCAAGGACAGGATTACACTGAAGCTTTCTTT.

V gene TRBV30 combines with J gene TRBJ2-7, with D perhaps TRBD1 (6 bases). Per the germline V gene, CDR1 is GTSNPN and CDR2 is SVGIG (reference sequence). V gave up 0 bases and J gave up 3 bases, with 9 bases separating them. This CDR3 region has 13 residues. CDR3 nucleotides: TGTGCCTGGAGTGTCAAAGGGGGCTACGAGCAGTACTTC. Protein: CAWSVKGGYEQYF.

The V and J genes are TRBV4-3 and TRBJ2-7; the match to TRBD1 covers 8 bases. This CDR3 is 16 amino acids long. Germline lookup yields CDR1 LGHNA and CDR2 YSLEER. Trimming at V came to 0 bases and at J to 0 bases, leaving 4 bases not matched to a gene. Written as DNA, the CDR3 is TGCGCCAGCAGCCAAGATCCAGGACAGGGCTCCTACGAGCAGTACTTC. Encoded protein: CASSQDPGQGSYEQYF.

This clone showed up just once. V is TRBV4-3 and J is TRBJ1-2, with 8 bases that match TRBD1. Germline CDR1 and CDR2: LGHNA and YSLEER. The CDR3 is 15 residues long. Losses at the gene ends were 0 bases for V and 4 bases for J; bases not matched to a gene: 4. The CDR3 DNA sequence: TGCGCCAGCAGCCAAGAAGTCGGGACAGGCTATGGCTACACCTTC. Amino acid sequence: CASSQEVGTGYGYTF.

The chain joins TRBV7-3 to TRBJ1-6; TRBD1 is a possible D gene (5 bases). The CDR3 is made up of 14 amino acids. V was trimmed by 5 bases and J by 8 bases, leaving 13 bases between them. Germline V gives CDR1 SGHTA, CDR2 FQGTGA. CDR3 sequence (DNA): TGTGCCAGCAGCCTTGACAGACTGCATTCACCCCTCCACTTT. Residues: CASSLDRLHSPLHF.

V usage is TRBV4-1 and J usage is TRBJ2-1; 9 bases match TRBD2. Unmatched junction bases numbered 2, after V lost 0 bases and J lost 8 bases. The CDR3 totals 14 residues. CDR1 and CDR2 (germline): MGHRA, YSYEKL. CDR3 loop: CASSQDGGRDEQFF. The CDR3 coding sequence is TGCGCCAGCAGCCAAGATGGCGGGAGGGATGAGCAGTTCTTC.

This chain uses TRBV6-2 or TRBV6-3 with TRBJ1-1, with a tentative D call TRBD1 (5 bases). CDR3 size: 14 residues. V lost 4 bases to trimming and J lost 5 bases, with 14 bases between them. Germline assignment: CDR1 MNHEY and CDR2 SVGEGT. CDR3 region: CASSSPQGGTEAFF. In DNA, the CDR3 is TGTGCCAGCAGTTCCCCGCAGGGTGGGACTGAAGCTTTCTTT.

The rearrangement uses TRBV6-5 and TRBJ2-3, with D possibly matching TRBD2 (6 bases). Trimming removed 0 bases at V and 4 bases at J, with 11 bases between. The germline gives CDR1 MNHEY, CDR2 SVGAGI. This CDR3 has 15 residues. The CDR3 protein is CASSYSPGVPDTQYF. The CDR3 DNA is TGTGCCAGCAGTTACTCACCGGGAGTCCCAGATACGCAGTATTTT.

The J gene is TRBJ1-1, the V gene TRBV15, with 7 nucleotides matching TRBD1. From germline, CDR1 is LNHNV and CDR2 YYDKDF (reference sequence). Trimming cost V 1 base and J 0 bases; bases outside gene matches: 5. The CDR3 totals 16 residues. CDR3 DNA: TGTGCCACCAGCAGAGCCCTCGGGACAGTGAACACTGAAGCTTTCTTT. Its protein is CATSRALGTVNTEAFF. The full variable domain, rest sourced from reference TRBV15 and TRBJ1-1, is DAMVIQNPRYQVTQFGKPVTLSCSQTLNHNVMYWYQQKSSQAPKLLFHYYDKDFNNEADTPDNFQSRRPNTSFCFLDIRSPGLGDTAMYLCATSRALGTVNTEAFFGQGTRLTVV.

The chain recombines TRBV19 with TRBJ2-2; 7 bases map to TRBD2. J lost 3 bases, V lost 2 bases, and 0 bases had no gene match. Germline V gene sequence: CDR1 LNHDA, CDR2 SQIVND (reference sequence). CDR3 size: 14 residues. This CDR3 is CASSITSDTGELFF. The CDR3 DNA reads TGTGCCAGTAGTATAACTAGCGACACCGGGGAGCTGTTTTTT.